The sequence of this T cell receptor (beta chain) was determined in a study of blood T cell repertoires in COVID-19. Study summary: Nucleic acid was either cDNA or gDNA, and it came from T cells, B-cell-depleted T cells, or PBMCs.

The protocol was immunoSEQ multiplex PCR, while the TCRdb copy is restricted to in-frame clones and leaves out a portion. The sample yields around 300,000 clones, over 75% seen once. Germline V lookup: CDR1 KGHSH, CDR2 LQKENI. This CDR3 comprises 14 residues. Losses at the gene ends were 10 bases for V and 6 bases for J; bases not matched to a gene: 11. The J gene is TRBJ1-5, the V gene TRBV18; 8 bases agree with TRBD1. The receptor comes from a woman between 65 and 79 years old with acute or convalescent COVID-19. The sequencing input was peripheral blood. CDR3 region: CANSDQGASQPQHF. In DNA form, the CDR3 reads TGTGCCAACTCGGATCAGGGGGCAAGTCAGCCCCAGCATTTT.